This T cell receptor beta chain was observed in a study of T cell responses to AZD1222 COVID-19 vaccine. General observations from the study: Seropositive status at baseline applied to only six AZD1222 recipients. Compared with day 0, the breadth and depth of the Spike-specific TCR repertoire rose significantly after two doses of AZD1222.

Germline V gene lookup returns CDR1 MGHDK and CDR2 SYGVNS. The V end was cut by 2 bases, the J end by 6 bases, with 6 bases between. The CDR3 has 12 residues. About this clone itself: Its antigen is not known.

Sequenced by immunoSEQ multiplex PCR; TCRdb stores in-frame clones only, minus some. The sample consists of more than 85,000 clones, around 90% of them appearing once. The sample in question was peripheral blood, obtained 28 days after the second AZD1222 dose. The sequence was obtained from an adult who received the AZD1222 COVID-19 vaccine. This sequence joins TRBV25-1 and TRBJ2-3, with D unclear. The CDR3 sequence is CASSEVVDTQYF. CDR3 DNA: TGTGCCAGCAGTGAAGTGGTCGATACGCAGTATTTT.